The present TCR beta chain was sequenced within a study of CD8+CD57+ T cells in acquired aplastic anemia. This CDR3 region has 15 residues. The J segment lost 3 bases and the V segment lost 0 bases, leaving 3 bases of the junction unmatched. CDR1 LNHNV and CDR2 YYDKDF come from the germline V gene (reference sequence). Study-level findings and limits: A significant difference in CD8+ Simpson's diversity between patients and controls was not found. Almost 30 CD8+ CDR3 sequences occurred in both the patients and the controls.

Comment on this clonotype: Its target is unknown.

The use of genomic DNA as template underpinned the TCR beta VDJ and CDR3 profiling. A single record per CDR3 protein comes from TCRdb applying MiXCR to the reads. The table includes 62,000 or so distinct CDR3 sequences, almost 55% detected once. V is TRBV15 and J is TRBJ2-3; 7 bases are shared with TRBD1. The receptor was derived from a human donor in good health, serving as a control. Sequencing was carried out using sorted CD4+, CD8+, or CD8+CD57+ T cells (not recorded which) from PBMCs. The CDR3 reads CATSREGTATDTQYF. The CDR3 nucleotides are TGTGCCACCAGCAGAGAAGGGACAGCTACAGATACGCAGTATTTT.